This TCR beta chain was recovered during a study of OX40 agonist ivuxolimab in advanced cancers. Findings and caveats of the study: Clonal expansion by week 6 occurred in CD4+ and CD8+ blood T cells (at 0.1 to 3.0 mg/kg).

This CDR3 contains 16 residues. Germline-derived CDR1 and CDR2 are MDHEN and SYDVKM. Between the trimmed V and J ends, which lost 5 bases and 4 bases, there was a span of 18 bases. Only in-frame clones appear in the TCRdb table, and some are missing; sequencing was by immunoSEQ multiplex PCR. This sample has 40,000 to 55,000 clones; around 90% occur once, and the top ten carry under 30%. With respect to this clone: Its antigen is currently unknown.

Source: CD4+ or CD8+ T cells sorted from blood, taken in a trial of the OX40 agonist ivuxolimab. The clonotype comes from an adult with an advanced solid tumor such as melanoma, head and neck, liver or kidney cancer. This chain joins TRBV28 and TRBJ1-3; D is unclear. CDR3 protein: CASSLTRVPTGNTIYF. The CDR3, as DNA: TGTGCCAGCAGTCTCACCCGCGTCCCTACAGGAAACACCATATATTTT.